One and the same sample provided the 21 T cell receptor beta chains below, sequenced in a study of shared clonotypes between healthy human individuals (TCRdb year 2020). The method was the immunoSEQ multiplex PCR assay. TCRdb took this table from immuneACCESS and kept in-frame rearrangements with V and J called. Such tables lack part of the clones; where checked against another copy, unresolved V genes explain under half of the gap, and the rest is unexplained. The sample data list about 680,000 clones, and approximately 73% of these were observed just once. The ten most abundant clones make up about 1.8% of the sample. The sequencing sample was made of memory CD4+ T cells sorted from blood. This specimen's cell subset or site label, per the study, means: CD45RA-negative fraction. The origin of the receptors is a woman in her 30s in good health.

The V gene is TRBV7-8, the J gene TRBJ2-2; 9 bases fit TRBD2. The CDR3 is 18 amino acids. Germline V gene data show CDR1 as SGHVS and CDR2 as FQNEAQ. The V segment lost 5 bases and the J segment 9 bases; nucleotides outside the gene matches: 19. CDR3 sequence: CASSRTGREGAMGRELFF. The CDR3 DNA reads as TGTGCCAGCAGCCGAACCGGGCGGGAGGGGGCAATGGGCAGGGAGCTGTTTTTT.

The chain is built from TRBV30 and TRBJ2-1; no reliable D call. This CDR3 is built from 14 residues. In germline, CDR1 is GTSNPN, CDR2 SVGIG (reference sequence). V was trimmed by 3 bases and J by 2 bases, leaving 11 bases between them. The DNA of the CDR3 is TGTGCCTGGAGCCGGAGCAGCACCTACAATGAGCAGTTCTTC. Its protein is CAWSRSSTYNEQFF.

The V call is TRBV10-2, the J call TRBJ1-5; a possible D gene is TRBD1 (5 bases). V shed 4 bases and J shed 11 bases, with 15 bases lying between them. This CDR3 region has 13 residues. Germline V gene sequence: CDR1 WSHSY, CDR2 SAAADI. Here the CDR3 DNA reads TGCGCCAGCAGTGGCAGCGCATCGGGGGCCCAGCATTTT. Protein product: CASSGSASGAQHF.

The chain joins TRBV7-9 to TRBJ1-5; the D is unclear. V lost 3 bases and J 7 bases, leaving 10 bases between the germline ends. Germline loops: CDR1 SEHNR, CDR2 FQNEAQ (reference sequence). The CDR3 extends over 13 amino acids. The CDR3 DNA is TGTGCCAGCAGCTTTAATGAAGACCAGCCCCAGCATTTT. This translates into CASSFNEDQPQHF.

The genes are TRBV5-1 and TRBJ1-2; D ambiguous. V gave up 2 bases and J gave up 3 bases, with 5 bases separating them. The germline CDR1 and CDR2 sequences are SGHRS and YFSETQ. The CDR3 is 12 residues long. This CDR3 is CASSFGYYGYTF. The CDR3 DNA follows: TGCGCCAGCAGCTTCGGGTACTATGGCTACACCTTC. Looking up the rest from reference TRBV5-1 and TRBJ1-2 gives the full variable domain: KAGVTQTPRYLIKTRGQQVTLSCSPISGHRSVSWYQQTPGQGLQFLFEYFSETQRNKGNFPGRFSGRQFSNSRSEMNVSTLELGDSALYLCASSFGYYGYTFGSGTRLTVV.

In its sample, this clone was seen many times. CDR3 nucleotide sequence: TGTGCCAGCAGCTTAGGCGGGATATACAATGAGCAGTTCTTC. Protein product: CASSLGGIYNEQFF. This chain links TRBV7-3 with TRBJ2-1; D is possibly TRBD2 (6 bases). The CDR3 has 14 amino acids. Trimming cost V 2 bases and J 4 bases, with 9 bases left between them. Germline V gives CDR1 SGHTA, CDR2 FQGTGA.

As for this clone: Other DNA sequences in the same sample also yield this CDR3. V gene TRBV6-1 combines with J gene TRBJ1-2; no firm D call. CDR3 size: 13 residues. The germline V gene encodes CDR1 MNHNS and CDR2 SASEGT. V was shortened by 4 bases and J by 1 base, with 7 bases between the two germline ends. CDR3: CASSGQVNYGYTF. The CDR3 nucleotides read TGTGCCAGCAGTGGTCAGGTTAACTATGGCTACACCTTC.

Details on this clone: A far larger clone lies a single base away; this is likely a read error. The chain joins TRBV5-4 to TRBJ2-5; unclear D gene. CDR1 is SGHNT, CDR2 YYREEE, per germline (reference sequence). This CDR3 has 12 residues. Trimming shortened V by 4 bases and J by 0 bases, and 4 bases separated the two germline ends. CDR3 amino acids: CASSANQETQYF. Here the CDR3 DNA reads TGTGCCAGCAGCGCCAACCAAGAGACCCAGTACTTC.

This chain connects TRBV5-1 to TRBJ1-4; TRBD1 is a possible D gene (5 bases). V was shortened by 4 bases and J by 5 bases, with 15 bases between the two germline ends. Germline V gene lookup returns CDR1 SGHRS and CDR2 YFSETQ. CDR3 length: 15 residues. Here the CDR3 reads CASSPGRDLNEKLFF. CDR3 nucleotides: TGCGCCAGCAGCCCCGGACGGGACTTAAATGAAAAACTGTTTTTT.

J is TRBJ2-3 and V is TRBV10-3; the match to TRBD2 covers 13 bases. Germline V lookup: CDR1 ENHRY, CDR2 SYGVKD. The CDR3 length is 15 residues. Trimming removed 8 bases from V and 2 bases from J; junction bases left unmatched: 4. CDR3 DNA: TGTGCCATCGGACTAGCGGGAGACCTCACAGATACGCAGTATTTT. It codes for CAIGLAGDLTDTQYF.

The chain is built from TRBV6-5 and TRBJ1-5; D not resolved. CDR1 and CDR2 from the germline V gene are MNHEY and SVGAGI. V was pared by 6 bases and J by 6 bases, with 9 bases between. This CDR3 has 12 amino acids. CDR3 in DNA: TGTGCCAGCAGGTTACTGTCTCAGCCCCAGCATTTT. This translates into CASRLLSQPQHF.

The V call is TRBV6-4, the J call TRBJ2-3; D is unclear. The CDR3 totals 14 residues. The V gene lost 2 bases and the J gene lost 1 base, with 7 bases spanning the gap. The V gene's germline CDR1 is MRHNA and CDR2 SNTAGT. DNA for the CDR3: TGTGCCAGCAGTGACCCTGGGGGCACAGATACGCAGTATTTT. This gives the protein CASSDPGGTDTQYF.

This clone was recorded at least ten times. V is TRBV19 and J is TRBJ2-7; 10 bases are a match to TRBD2. Germline CDR1 and CDR2: LNHDA and SQIVND (reference sequence). The CDR3 runs 15 residues. The V gene end was trimmed by 5 bases and the J gene end by 5 bases; junction bases not matched to a gene: 9. CDR3 protein: CASSRRAGGIDEQYF. CDR3 bases: TGTGCCAGTAGTCGACGAGCGGGAGGGATAGACGAGCAGTACTTC.

V gene TRBV11-3 combines with J gene TRBJ2-1; D is unclear. Germline loops: CDR1 SGHNT, CDR2 YENEEA. Between the trimmed V and J ends, which lost 0 bases and 9 bases, there was a span of 9 bases. The CDR3 is 13 residues long. CDR3 residues: CASSLEGNTEQFF. CDR3 bases: TGTGCCAGCAGCTTAGAGGGCAACACTGAGCAGTTCTTC.

This clone has a handful of counts. The chain joins TRBV5-1 to TRBJ2-1, with D maybe TRBD2 (7 bases). CDR3 length equals 14 residues. Trimming left V 2 bases short and J 8 bases short, with 14 bases between. The germline V gene has CDR1 SGHRS and CDR2 YFSETQ. The CDR3 region is CASSFNPGGHEQFF. CDR3 sequence (DNA): TGCGCCAGCAGCTTCAACCCGGGGGGCCATGAGCAGTTCTTC.

CDR3 DNA: TGTGCCAGCAGCCCTCTAACTAGCGGGCCTTACGAGCAGTACTTC. It is translated as CASSPLTSGPYEQYF. V usage is TRBV7-6 and J usage is TRBJ2-7; 9 nucleotides align to TRBD2. The germline V gene has CDR1 SGHVS and CDR2 FNYEAQ. Germline trimming cut 5 bases from V and 4 bases from J; bases unmatched to any gene: 9. The CDR3 extends over 15 amino acids.

The genes are TRBV7-9 and TRBJ1-1; 9 nucleotides agree with TRBD1. CDR1 is SEHNR and CDR2 is FQNEAQ in the germline V gene (reference sequence). The CDR3 length is 15 residues. The trim removed 2 bases at V and 4 bases at J, leaving 5 bases unmatched. The CDR3 sequence: CASSLTGGEGTEAFF. The CDR3 DNA follows: TGTGCCAGCAGCTTAACAGGGGGCGAGGGCACTGAAGCTTTCTTT.

This clone was counted a few times. This chain connects TRBV7-6 to TRBJ1-1; 8 bases are shared with TRBD1. CDR1 and CDR2 from the germline V gene are SGHVS and FNYEAQ. V gave up 4 bases and J gave up 4 bases; unmatched junction bases: 11. The CDR3 contains 16 residues. In DNA, the CDR3 is TGTGCCAGCAGCTCGTTCACAGGGGGAGCCGGCACTGAAGCTTTCTTT. It yields the protein CASSSFTGGAGTEAFF.

This clone was found many times. The genes are TRBV7-3 and TRBJ1-1; possible D gene TRBD1, 5 bases. There are 14 residues in the CDR3. With 5 bases removed from V and 1 base from J, the gap between germline ends came to 11 bases. From germline, CDR1 is SGHTA and CDR2 FQGTGA. The CDR3 reads CASSASTENTEAFF. CDR3 coding DNA: TGTGCCAGCAGCGCCTCGACAGAGAACACTGAAGCTTTCTTT.

This clone was observed a handful of times. The chain has TRBV28 and TRBJ1-2, with D unclear. This CDR3 region has 12 residues. Germline V gene lookup returns CDR1 MDHEN and CDR2 SYDVKM. Trimming removed 5 bases from V and 8 bases from J, with 12 bases in between. The CDR3 sequence is CASSVVEQGYTF. The CDR3 region has the DNA TGTGCCAGCAGTGTTGTTGAGCAGGGCTACACCTTC.

This chain uses TRBV4-1 with TRBJ2-2, with 12 bases aligning to TRBD2. After removal of 5 bases from V and 4 bases from J, the junction contained 2 bases not matched to a gene. The CDR3 has 15 amino acids. Germline values: CDR1 MGHRA, CDR2 YSYEKL. The CDR3 sequence: CASSMGLAGTGELFF. CDR3 sequence (DNA): TGCGCCAGCAGCATGGGACTAGCGGGCACCGGGGAGCTGTTTTTT.